The 9 T cell receptor beta chains in this list originate from one sample, sequenced in a study of T cell repertoires in cytomegalovirus infection. Each CDR3 protein gets one entry after TCRdb re-called the reads with MiXCR. This sample has 700,000 to 850,000 distinct CDR3 sequences, with around a third found just once. These TCRs are of unknown antigen specificity. The input for sequencing was cultured CD8+ T cells from PBMCs, taken from culture after CMV antigen stimulation. All receptors come from a human donor in good health (CMV status not recorded). Some clones in this sample may be carry-over from other donors' samples.

In regard to this clonotype: The likely explanation is a read error, given a far larger clone one base away. The CDR3 sequence is CVSSSGQGYEQYF. CDR3 nucleotides: TGTGTCAGCAGCTCCGGACAGGGCTACGAGCAGTACTTC. The genes are TRBV7-6 and TRBJ2-7, with 8 nucleotides matching TRBD1. CDR3 size: 13 residues. CDR1 and CDR2 from the germline V gene are SGHVS and FNYEAQ.

This clonotype has more than one count but fewer than ten. The V call is TRBV12-3 or TRBV12-4, the J call TRBJ1-2; a weak D match, TRBD1 (5 bases). This CDR3 spans 16 amino acids. Trimming pared 5 bases from V and 2 bases from J, leaving 18 bases between. This CDR3 is CASSLSIWGGNYGYTF. The CDR3 bases are TGTGCCAGCAGTCTAAGCATCTGGGGGGGGAACTATGGCTACACCTTC.

This clonotype was counted many times. The chain links TRBV7-2 to TRBJ2-3; D may be TRBD2 (8 bases). Germline assignment: CDR1 SGHTA and CDR2 FQGNSA. V was trimmed by 1 base and J by 2 bases, leaving 16 bases between them. The CDR3 is 17 residues long. This CDR3 reads CASSLDGRDSLTDTQYF. The CDR3 region has the DNA TGTGCCAGCAGCTTAGACGGGAGGGACAGCCTCACAGATACGCAGTATTTT.

Ten or more counts support this clonotype. This chain uses TRBV27 with TRBJ1-2; 10 positions match TRBD1. Trimming at V came to 6 bases and at J to 5 bases, leaving 6 bases not matched to a gene. CDR3 length: 14 amino acids. Germline V gene data show CDR1 as MNHEY and CDR2 as SMNVEV (reference sequence). CDR3 sequence reads: CASSLGGQGYGYTF. CDR3 DNA: TGTGCCAGCAGCTTAGGGGGACAGGGGTATGGCTACACCTTC.

This chain connects TRBV5-1 to TRBJ1-2; 12 bases map to TRBD1. The CDR3 loop spans 17 amino acids. The junction had 3 bases not matched to a gene; V was cut back by 0 bases and J by 0 bases. Germline assignment: CDR1 SGHRS and CDR2 YFSETQ. DNA for the CDR3: TGCGCCAGCAGCTTGGAGGGACAGGGGGCGCCTAACTATGGCTACACCTTC. It codes for CASSLEGQGAPNYGYTF.

This clonotype was picked up one time. The V gene is TRBV15, the J gene TRBJ2-1, with 8 bases lining up with TRBD2. The CDR3 is 16 residues long. The germline V gene has CDR1 LNHNV and CDR2 YYDKDF (reference sequence). With V trimmed by 3 bases and J by 2 bases, 6 bases remained unmatched. CDR3 amino acids: CATSSLRGETYNEQFF. The DNA for the CDR3 is TGTGCCACCAGCAGCTTGCGGGGGGAAACCTACAATGAGCAGTTCTTC.

This chain uses TRBV6-5 with TRBJ1-1; D may be TRBD1 (6 bases). The V gene's germline CDR1 is MNHEY and CDR2 SVGAGI. Trimming took off 6 bases at V and 2 bases at J, with 10 bases between the two ends. CDR3 length: 13 amino acids. CDR3 nucleotide sequence: TGTGCCAGCAGACAGGGCGCAAACACTGAAGCTTTCTTT. Translating gives CASRQGANTEAFF.

This chain connects TRBV27 to TRBJ1-2, with D perhaps matching TRBD1 (6 bases). The CDR3 runs to 15 residues. Germline V gene lookup returns CDR1 MNHEY and CDR2 SMNVEV (reference sequence). Between the trimmed V and J ends, which lost 5 bases and 0 bases, there was a span of 13 bases. Written as DNA, the CDR3 is TGTGCCAGCAGTAGGACAGCCTACTCTAACTATGGCTACACCTTC. The encoded protein is CASSRTAYSNYGYTF.

A few counts support this clonotype. This chain joins TRBV6-5 and TRBJ2-2, with D perhaps given as TRBD1 or TRBD2 (5 bases each). The V and J ends lost 3 bases and 4 bases respectively, with 12 bases between them. This CDR3 is built from 15 residues. The germline V gene encodes CDR1 MNHEY and CDR2 SVGAGI. The CDR3 bases are TGTGCCAGCAGTTATGGATCAGGGACCACCGGGGAGCTGTTTTTT. This translates into CASSYGSGTTGELFF.